Here is one TCR beta chain with its context. Methods used by the authors: For nucleated cells, counts were estimated from reference gene primer amplification. The repertoire was sequenced with immunoSEQ multiplex PCR; TCRdb's copy has only in-frame clones and lacks some. That table supplies the V and J calls and clone size; D and trimming were determined from the DNA. There are more than 95,000 clones in the sample; about 80% occur only once, and 15% to 20% lies in the top ten. This sample was included in a study of blood T cell repertoires in COVID-19. Across the study: Italy, Spain and the United States were the sources of the convalescent and acute COVID-19 samples. PBMCs, B-cell-depleted T cells, or T cells provided the cDNA or gDNA that made up the material.

This CDR3 spans 13 amino acids. Germline-derived CDR1 and CDR2 are SGHRS and YFSETQ. Between the trimmed V and J ends, which lost 2 bases and 1 base, there was a span of 6 bases. The clonotype comes from a woman aged 70-85 years with acute or convalescent COVID-19. The sample comprised peripheral blood. The J gene is TRBJ1-1, the V gene TRBV5-1; tentatively, D is TRBD1 (5 bases). DNA of the CDR3: TGCGCCAGCAGCTTACAGGCGAACACTGAAGCTTTCTTT. It codes for CASSLQANTEAFF.